This TCR beta chain was sequenced for a study of molecular identifiers for immune sequencing clone quantification. Comments on this clonotype: A much larger clone lies a single base off, so this may be a read error.

Between the trimmed V and J ends, which lost 1 base and 7 bases, there was a span of 16 bases. Per the germline V gene, CDR1 is LGHDT and CDR2 is YNNKEL (reference sequence). The CDR3 runs to 16 residues. Previously described methods and listed TCR primers were used for bulk TCR libraries. TCRdb called the PCR reads again in MiXCR, with one record for every CDR3 protein. The sample holds under 75,000 distinct CDR3 sequences, around 19% seen once. This clonotype was sampled from a human donor in good health. Some libraries in this study had Jurkat cell RNA spiked in. The chain has TRBV3-1 and TRBJ1-4; D uncertain. What was sequenced was naive CD8+ T cells from blood, with Jurkat cell RNA spiked in. Stated subset: FACS-sorted CD8+CD4-CCR7+CD45RA+ naive T cells. The CDR3 nucleotides are TGTGCCAGCAGCCAAGCCCCGGGGATTATGAGTGAAAAACTGTTTTTT. Protein: CASSQAPGIMSEKLFF.